The rows below give T cell receptor beta chains drawn from one sample of a study of OX40 agonist ivuxolimab in advanced cancers. Assay: immunoSEQ multiplex PCR; the TCRdb copy retains only in-frame clones and omits some. This repertoire shows 60,000 or so clones, more than 75% found once; its top ten account for around 5%. Sequencing used CD4+ or CD8+ T cells sorted from blood, obtained in a trial of the OX40 agonist ivuxolimab. The receptors derive from an adult with an advanced solid tumor such as melanoma, head and neck, liver or kidney cancer. The CDR3 runs from the conserved cysteine through the conserved F or W. D genes are given only for firm matches. Clone size appears in some rows only: once, few, many, or a class for an expanded clone.

j_call	d_call	clone_size	v_call	cdr3_aa	cdr3_nt
TRBJ1-6	TRBD1	NA	TRBV7-2	CASSLGQGISPLHF	TGTGCCAGCAGCTTAGGACAGGGGATATCACCCCTCCACTTT
TRBJ2-2	NA	NA	TRBV28	CASSPGTINTGELFF	TGTGCCAGCAGCCCCGGGACCATCAACACCGGGGAGCTGTTTTTT
TRBJ2-1	NA	NA	TRBV5-1	CASSFWGVWNEQFF	TGTGCCAGCAGCTTCTGGGGGGTGTGGAATGAGCAGTTCTTC
TRBJ1-6	NA	once	TRBV19	CASTRDHSYNSPLHF	TGTGCCAGTACCCGAGATCACTCCTATAATTCACCCCTCCACTTT
TRBJ2-7	TRBD1	NA	TRBV7-6	CASSYPGQGRSYEQYF	TGTGCCAGCAGTTATCCGGGACAGGGGCGCTCCTACGAGCAGTACTTC
TRBJ2-5	NA	NA	TRBV5-1	CASSLVGSETQYF	TGCGCCAGCAGCTTGGTAGGGAGTGAGACCCAGTACTTC
TRBJ1-2	NA	few	TRBV7-9	CASSKTGKDGYTF	TGTGCCAGCAGCAAAACAGGGAAGGATGGCTACACCTTC
TRBJ2-6	NA	NA	TRBV2	CASSFEASGANVLTF	TGTGCCAGCAGTTTCGAGGCCTCTGGGGCCAACGTCCTGACTTTC
TRBJ2-1	NA	NA	TRBV9	CASSVAAGKNEQFF	TGTGCCAGCAGCGTAGCGGCAGGGAAAAATGAGCAGTTCTTC
TRBJ2-7	NA	once	TRBV2	CASTGTVSSEQYF	TGTGCCAGCACTGGGACCGTATCGTCCGAGCAGTACTTC
TRBJ2-7	NA	NA	TRBV6-1	CASRTQRSSYEQYF	TGTGCCAGCAGGACCCAACGGTCCTCCTACGAGCAGTACTTC
TRBJ1-2	NA	NA	TRBV14	CASSQGGGVGYTF	TGTGCCAGCAGCCAGGGCGGCGGGGTCGGCTACACCTTC
TRBJ2-2	NA	NA	TRBV9	CASSVDQVISGELFF	TGTGCCAGCAGCGTAGACCAGGTGATTTCCGGGGAGCTGTTTTTT
TRBJ2-1	NA	NA	TRBV7-8	CASSPGWGARNNEQFF	TGTGCCAGCAGCCCCGGTTGGGGGGCGCGTAACAATGAGCAGTTCTTC
TRBJ1-2	NA	few	TRBV23-1	CASSQDRRNGYTF	TGCGCCAGCAGTCAAGACAGGAGGAATGGCTACACCTTC
TRBJ2-1	TRBD2	medium-sized	TRBV18	CASSPPSGSKDEQFF	TGTGCCAGCTCACCACCGAGCGGGAGTAAGGATGAGCAGTTCTTC
TRBJ2-1	TRBD2	NA	TRBV7-2	CASSLASASGGSYNEQFF	TGTGCCAGCAGCTTAGCGTCAGCTAGCGGGGGCTCCTACAATGAGCAGTTCTTC
TRBJ1-1	TRBD1	NA	TRBV7-8	CASILLPGTGHEAFF	TGTGCCAGCATTCTACTGCCCGGGACAGGTCATGAAGCTTTCTTT
TRBJ1-1	NA	NA	TRBV5-1	CASSLGQGTNTEAFF	TGCGCCAGCAGCCTGGGGCAGGGGACGAACACTGAAGCTTTCTTT
TRBJ1-3	NA	NA	TRBV5-4	CASSFGGGRSGNTIYF	TGTGCCAGCAGCTTCGGTGGAGGTCGCTCTGGAAACACCATATATTTT
TRBJ2-3	NA	NA	TRBV18	CASSPKAQGGGTDTQYF	TGTGCCAGCTCACCAAAGGCACAGGGCGGCGGCACAGATACGCAGTATTTT
TRBJ2-3	NA	NA	TRBV5-4	CASSFARRTDTQYF	TGTGCCAGCAGCTTTGCCCGGCGCACAGATACGCAGTATTTT
TRBJ1-2	NA	NA	TRBV4-3	CASSQGYGIGDYGYTF	TGCGCCAGCAGCCAAGGCTACGGGATCGGGGACTATGGCTACACCTTC
TRBJ2-1	NA	NA	TRBV18	CASSPLYSYNEQFF	TGTGCCAGCTCACCCCTTTACTCCTACAATGAGCAGTTCTTC
TRBJ2-1	NA	NA	TRBV7-2	CASSLHKSYNEQFF	TGTGCCAGCAGCTTACATAAATCCTACAATGAGCAGTTCTTC
TRBJ2-7	NA	NA	TRBV4-1	CASSGGIREQYF	TGCGCCAGCAGCGGCGGGATTCGCGAGCAGTACTTC
TRBJ2-7	TRBD2	NA	TRBV6-6	CASNPGGGGSYEEYF	TGTGCCAGCAACCCTGGGGGGGGAGGCTCCTACGAGGAGTACTTC